These T cell receptor beta chains were read from a single sample in a study of technical replicates of blood from several donors. TCRdb's table, derived via immunoSEQ multiplex PCR, lists solely in-frame clones and lacks some. The sample has under 85,000 clones, around 90% seen once. The sample was T cells isolated from PBMCs. The receptors were gathered from a human donor in good health. The CDR3 runs from the conserved cysteine through the conserved F or W. The D gene is left open where the match is weak. For some rows the clone size is stated as once, few or many, or as a class when expanded; others skip it.

cdr3_aa cdr3_nt j_call clone_size v_call d_call
CASTPRGQGGSYEQYF TGTGCCAGCACTCCTCGCGGGCAGGGGGGTTCCTACGAGCAGTACTTT TRBJ2-7 - TRBV7-9 -
CASSRQGDYGYTF TGTGCCAGCAGTAGACAGGGGGACTATGGCTACACCTTC TRBJ1-2 - TRBV21-1 -
CASRWGHYEQYF TGTGCCAGCAGGTGGGGGCACTACGAGCAGTACTTC TRBJ2-7 - TRBV2 -
CASSFLASGIFGDEQFF TGTGCCAGCAGTTTTTTGGCTAGCGGGATTTTTGGCGATGAGCAGTTCTTC TRBJ2-1 - TRBV27 TRBD2
CASSSKSGQVNLGGNTIYF TGTGCCAGCAGCTCTAAGTCGGGACAGGTTAACCTGGGGGGAAACACCATATATTTT TRBJ1-3 - TRBV7-2 TRBD1
CASSARQGVNTEAFF TGTGCCAGCAGCGCCCGACAGGGAGTGAACACTGAAGCTTTCTTT TRBJ1-1 - TRBV9 TRBD1
CASSRSYGYTF TGTGCCAGCAGTCGCAGCTATGGCTACACCTTC TRBJ1-2 - TRBV28 -
CASSQDRGKDF TGTGCCAGCAGCCAAGATAGGGGCAAGGACTTT TRBJ1-1 once TRBV4-2 -
CASSRGRSGTSIYNEQFF TGTGCCAGCAGTAGGGGACGATCCGGGACATCGATCTACAATGAGCAGTTCTTC TRBJ2-1 - TRBV28 -
CASSIDRATYEQYF TGTGCCAGCAGCATAGACAGGGCAACGTACGAGCAGTACTTC TRBJ2-7 - TRBV5-4 TRBD1
CASSLGASYEQYF TGTGCCAGCAGCCTAGGGGCATCCTACGAGCAGTACTTC TRBJ2-7 - TRBV6-5 -
CASRDPGQGITGELFF TGTGCCAGCAGGGACCCAGGACAGGGTATCACCGGGGAGCTGTTTTTT TRBJ2-2 - TRBV2 TRBD1
CASSLSGTQNTEAFF TGTGCCAGCAGTTTAAGCGGGACGCAGAACACTGAAGCTTTCTTT TRBJ1-1 once TRBV28 -
CATRQGLAGEETQYF TGTGCCACTCGACAGGGACTAGCGGGAGAAGAGACCCAGTACTTC TRBJ2-5 - TRBV19 TRBD2
CASRNDREESSYNEQFF TGTGCCAGCCGCAACGACAGGGAAGAGAGCTCCTACAATGAGCAGTTCTTC TRBJ2-1 once TRBV28 TRBD1
CASSTGTGAPRYTEAFF TGTGCCAGCAGCACCGGGACAGGGGCGCCTAGGTACACTGAAGCTTTCTTT TRBJ1-1 once TRBV7-9 TRBD1